These 27 T cell receptor beta chains originate from one sample sequenced in a study of graft-versus-host responses after intestinal transplantation. Clones were sequenced by immunoSEQ multiplex PCR, and TCRdb holds only the in-frame ones, with some missing. The table includes tens of thousands of clones, about 93% detected once. For these TCRs, the target antigens are not known. Sequences were derived from unstimulated CD8+ T cells sorted from spleen or lymph node cells, sampled before intestinal transplant. The receptors were gathered from a human donor who received an intestinal transplant.

V gene TRBV7-9 combines with J gene TRBJ1-1, with a weak D call TRBD1 (6 bases). Deletions cut 3 bases from V and 1 base from J, with 9 bases between. This CDR3 comprises 14 residues. Looked up from germline, CDR1 is SEHNR and CDR2 is FQNEAQ (reference sequence). The CDR3 bases are TGTGCCAGCAGCTTCAGGGGCTCGAACACTGAAGCTTTCTTT. Encoded protein: CASSFRGSNTEAFF.

The chain joins TRBV6-1 to TRBJ1-2, with D possibly being TRBD1 (5 bases). CDR1 is MNHNS and CDR2 is SASEGT in the germline V gene. The germline V and J ends were trimmed by 4 bases and 2 bases, with 14 bases remaining between them. This CDR3 has 15 residues. CDR3 in amino acids: CASSGWGQGNYGYTF. DNA of the CDR3: TGTGCCAGCAGTGGTTGGGGCCAGGGAAACTATGGCTACACCTTC.

This clone has a single count. A read error is likely, as this CDR3 ends without the conserved phenylalanine or tryptophan. The CDR3 DNA is TGTGCCAGCAGCTTGGGGCAGAACTATGGCTACACCCTC. The encoded protein is CASSLGQNYGYTL. The rearrangement links TRBV5-4 to TRBJ1-2; D call uncertain. From germline, CDR1 is SGHNT and CDR2 YYREEE (reference sequence). Trimming took off 0 bases at V and 2 bases at J, with 5 bases between the two ends. The CDR3 spans 13 residues.

The chain employs TRBV15 and TRBJ2-1; tentative D call: TRBD2 (6 bases). The CDR3 is made up of 15 amino acids. Germline assignment: CDR1 LNHNV and CDR2 YYDKDF (reference sequence). Trimming pared 0 bases from V and 4 bases from J, leaving 10 bases between. In DNA form, the CDR3 reads TGTGCCACCAGCAGAGATCGGGGGTCGTACAATGAGCAGTTCTTC. Its translation: CATSRDRGSYNEQFF.

V usage is TRBV5-1 and J usage is TRBJ2-1; TRBD2 aligns across 10 bases. Per the germline V gene, CDR1 is SGHRS and CDR2 is YFSETQ. V shed 2 bases, J shed 7 bases, and the junction held 6 bases outside the gene matches. The CDR3 loop spans 15 amino acids. This chain's CDR3 is CASSLAGGPQNEQFF. In DNA, the CDR3 is TGCGCCAGCAGCTTAGCGGGAGGGCCACAGAATGAGCAGTTCTTC.

The chain links TRBV7-2 to TRBJ2-3; tentative D call: TRBD1 (7 bases). Germline lookup yields CDR1 SGHTA and CDR2 FQGNSA. V was trimmed by 1 base and J by 2 bases, leaving 16 bases between them. The CDR3 consists of 17 residues. The CDR3 protein is CASSLGYGRGDTDTQYF. The CDR3 nucleotides read TGTGCCAGCAGCTTAGGTTATGGCAGGGGGGACACAGATACGCAGTATTTT.

The rearrangement joins TRBV2 to TRBJ2-7; no reliable D call. Germline V gene sequence: CDR1 SNHLY, CDR2 FYNNEI. Trimming pared 4 bases from V and 7 bases from J, leaving 29 bases between. The CDR3 covers 18 residues. This CDR3 is CASSGPGGPSQNLLEQYF. CDR3 bases: TGTGCCAGCAGTGGACCCGGTGGGCCCTCACAGAACCTCCTTGAGCAGTACTTC.

The V gene is TRBV27, the J gene TRBJ2-7; 8 positions agree with TRBD1. Germline-derived CDR1 and CDR2 are MNHEY and SMNVEV (reference sequence). This CDR3 spans 13 amino acids. The V and J ends lost 3 bases and 11 bases, in that order; junction bases with no gene match: 9. This CDR3 reads CASSLGGQGRKYF. CDR3 DNA: TGTGCCAGCAGTTTGGGAGGACAGGGTAGGAAGTACTTC.

The gene calls are TRBV6-5 and TRBJ2-1; TRBD2 matches at 9 bases. The CDR3 is 15 residues long. From germline, CDR1 is MNHEY and CDR2 SVGAGI. V dropped 4 bases and J dropped 6; count of bases not matched to a gene: 7. CDR3 DNA: TGTGCCAGCAGTTCCGCCGTGACTAGCGGCAATGAGCAGTTCTTC. Residues: CASSSAVTSGNEQFF.

The rearrangement joins TRBV30 to TRBJ2-2; the D gene is possibly TRBD1 (6 bases). This CDR3 contains 14 residues. V was pared by 2 bases and J by 6 bases, with 13 bases between. Germline assignment: CDR1 GTSNPN and CDR2 SVGIG (reference sequence). Here the CDR3 reads CAWSTGYGSGELFF. The CDR3, as DNA: TGTGCCTGGAGTACAGGGTATGGTTCCGGGGAGCTGTTTTTT. Filled out from reference TRBV30 and TRBJ2-2, the complete variable domain reads SQTIHQWPATLVQPVGSPLSLECTVEGTSNPNLYWYRQAAGRGLQLLFYSVGIGQISSEVPQNLSASRPQDRQFILSSKKLLLSDSGFYLCAWSTGYGSGELFFGEGSRLTVL.

The genes are TRBV27 and TRBJ1-2, with a tentative D call TRBD1 (5 bases). From germline, CDR1 is MNHEY and CDR2 SMNVEV (reference sequence). Trimming took 6 bases from V and 4 from J, leaving 15 bases between them. This CDR3 has 14 residues. CDR3 in amino acids: CASRLTPGGYGYTF. CDR3 nucleotide sequence: TGTGCCAGCAGACTCACGCCGGGGGGCTATGGCTACACCTTC.

This sequence joins TRBV7-3 and TRBJ2-6; unclear D gene. The ends were cut back, 5 bases at V and 0 bases at J, with 5 bases in the middle. Per the germline V gene, CDR1 is SGHTA and CDR2 is FQGTGA. This CDR3 is 14 amino acids long. This CDR3 reads CASSPGSGANVLTF. The CDR3 region has the DNA TGTGCCAGCAGCCCGGGCTCTGGGGCCAACGTCCTGACTTTC. Filled out from reference TRBV7-3 and TRBJ2-6, the complete variable domain reads GAGVSQTPSNKVTEKGKYVELRCDPISGHTALYWYRQSLGQGPEFLIYFQGTGAADDSGLPNDRFFAVRPEGSVSTLKIQRTERGDSAVYLCASSPGSGANVLTFGAGSRLTVL.

The rearrangement joins TRBV6-6 to TRBJ2-1; D is perhaps TRBD2 (5 bases). CDR3 size: 14 residues. Germline lookup yields CDR1 MNHNY and CDR2 SVGAGI (reference sequence). V was cut by 4 bases and J by 4 bases, with 11 bases left in between. The CDR3 coding sequence is TGTGCCAGCAGTTCAACCGGGATTTACAATGAGCAGTTCTTC. Translation gives CASSSTGIYNEQFF.

In this sample, this clone turned up once. The chain joins TRBV15 to TRBJ2-7, with D possibly matching TRBD1 (6 bases). The CDR3 totals 15 residues. The germline CDR1 and CDR2 sequences are LNHNV and YYDKDF (reference sequence). V was trimmed by 0 bases and J by 3 bases, leaving 12 bases between them. CDR3 coding DNA: TGTGCCACCAGCAGAGATCGGGGACACAACTACGAGCAGTACTTC. Protein: CATSRDRGHNYEQYF.

The chain employs TRBV13 and TRBJ2-2; 8 nucleotides match TRBD2. Germline trimming cut 4 bases from V and 6 bases from J; bases unmatched to any gene: 7. The CDR3 totals 15 residues. Germline CDR1 is PRHDT and CDR2 is FYEKMQ (reference sequence). CDR3: CASSSPTSASGELFF. The CDR3 nucleotides read TGTGCCAGCAGCTCTCCGACTAGCGCGTCCGGGGAGCTGTTTTTT.

The V call is TRBV9, the J call TRBJ1-1; no clear D. Germline CDR1 is SGDLS and CDR2 is YYNGEE. This CDR3 contains 15 residues. Deletions cut 4 bases from V and 3 bases from J, with 16 bases between. The DNA for the CDR3 is TGTGCCAGCAGCACCTCCCGGCGGGGTGACACTGAAGCTTTCTTT. It yields the protein CASSTSRRGDTEAFF. Variable domain in full (rest from reference TRBV9 and TRBJ1-1): DSGVTQTPKHLITATGQRVTLRCSPRSGDLSVYWYQQSLDQGLQFLIQYYNGEERAKGNILERFSAQQFPDLHSELNLSSLELGDSALYFCASSTSRRGDTEAFFGQGTRLTVV.

The CDR3 bases are TGTGCCAGCAGCTTAGAGGTGGGCCATGAGCAGTTCTTC. Translation gives CASSLEVGHEQFF. The chain links TRBV7-9 to TRBJ2-1; no definite D call. The germline V gene has CDR1 SEHNR and CDR2 FQNEAQ (reference sequence). This CDR3 is built from 13 residues. V lost 1 base, J lost 8 bases, and 9 bases lay in between.

The rearrangement links TRBV2 to TRBJ2-7; 10 bases align to TRBD2. The germline V gene encodes CDR1 SNHLY and CDR2 FYNNEI. Unmatched junction bases numbered 16, after V lost 6 bases and J lost 2 bases. The CDR3 covers 18 residues. The CDR3 DNA is TGTGCCAGCAGCACAGAAAACCTTAGCGGGAGGACTACCTACGAGCAGTACTTC. It codes for CASSTENLSGRTTYEQYF.

J is TRBJ2-3 and V is TRBV7-6; D might be TRBD2 (7 bases). Trimming cost V 3 bases and J 6 bases, with 16 bases left between them. The germline gives CDR1 SGHVS, CDR2 FNYEAQ. This CDR3 has 15 amino acids. The CDR3 sequence: CASSFRGGGEDTQYF. DNA of the CDR3: TGTGCCAGCAGCTTCCGCGGGGGCGGTGAGGATACGCAGTATTTT.

CDR3: CASSQRTSVAWETQYF. CDR3 DNA sequence: TGTGCCAGTAGCCAGAGGACTAGCGTAGCATGGGAGACCCAGTACTTC. The rearrangement uses TRBV19 and TRBJ2-5; TRBD2 agrees at 9 bases. CDR3 length: 16 residues. V gave up 6 bases and J gave up 5 bases; unmatched junction bases: 13. Germline CDR1 reads LNHDA; CDR2 reads SQIVND (reference sequence).

The V and J genes are TRBV7-2 and TRBJ2-1, with 9 bases identical to TRBD2. The germline CDR1 and CDR2 sequences are SGHTA and FQGNSA. The CDR3 runs to 18 residues. The V segment lost 2 bases and the J segment 0 bases; nucleotides outside the gene matches: 8. CDR3 DNA: TGTGCCAGCAGCTTACTCTCTGCGGGGGGGAGCTCCTACAATGAGCAGTTCTTC. Its translation is CASSLLSAGGSSYNEQFF.

The CDR3 bases are TGTGCCAGTACTAATCACAATGAGCAGTTCTTC. Translated: CASTNHNEQFF. J is TRBJ2-1 and V is TRBV19, with no clear D. Trimming left V 7 bases short and J 5 bases short, with 6 bases between. The CDR3 is made up of 11 amino acids. Germline values: CDR1 LNHDA, CDR2 SQIVND (reference sequence).

The chain couples TRBV11-3 to TRBJ2-5; D is uncertain. Deletions cut 8 bases from V and 5 bases from J, with 15 bases between. Germline V gene data show CDR1 as SGHNT and CDR2 as YENEEA. This CDR3 comprises 13 residues. The CDR3 here is CASGESTGETQYF. The CDR3 nucleotides read TGTGCCAGCGGCGAATCAACCGGGGAGACCCAGTACTTC.

The chain has TRBV5-5 and TRBJ2-5; D is possibly TRBD2 (5 bases). The CDR3 is 14 residues long. With 4 bases removed from V and 1 base from J, the gap between germline ends came to 11 bases. Germline CDR1 reads SGHKS; CDR2 reads YYEKEE (reference sequence). The CDR3 nucleotides read TGTGCCAGCAGCCATAGGACTTTCCAAGAGACCCAGTACTTC. Translation: CASSHRTFQETQYF.

The chain joins TRBV27 to TRBJ2-7, with 7 bases aligning to TRBD2. Germline V CDR1 and CDR2: MNHEY, SMNVEV (reference sequence). The CDR3 extends over 16 amino acids. V trimming: 6 bases; J trimming: 4 bases; junction bases outside the gene matches: 15. CDR3 DNA: TGTGCCAGCAGCCCAGCAGTGCGGGAGCTCGGTTACGAGCAGTACTTC. It is translated as CASSPAVRELGYEQYF.

J is TRBJ2-2 and V is TRBV5-5, with 13 bases matching TRBD2. This CDR3 has 18 amino acids. Germline V gives CDR1 SGHKS, CDR2 YYEKEE (reference sequence). The V segment lost 0 bases and the J segment 1 base; nucleotides outside the gene matches: 3. CDR3 in DNA: TGTGCCAGCAGCTTGGAGGGACTAGCGGGATGGAACACCGGGGAGCTGTTTTTT. Translating it yields CASSLEGLAGWNTGELFF.

This chain links TRBV30 with TRBJ2-1; TRBD2 aligns across 13 bases. Germline CDR1 is GTSNPN and CDR2 is SVGIG (reference sequence). Unmatched junction bases numbered 8, after V lost 1 base and J lost 2 bases. CDR3 length equals 18 residues. Here the CDR3 reads CAWSGTSGSLTPYNEQFF. For the CDR3, the DNA is TGTGCCTGGAGTGGGACTAGCGGGAGTCTTACCCCCTACAATGAGCAGTTCTTC.